The clone carrying this T cell receptor beta chain has just a few counts. The V and J ends lost 6 bases and 3 bases, in that order; junction bases with no gene match: 9. The CDR3 loop spans 15 amino acids. In germline, CDR1 is SQVTM, CDR2 ANQGSEA. The data derive from a study of cytomegalovirus exposure and HLA in healthy donors. 60 Vbeta and 13 Jbeta primers were used in PCR. The data were produced by immunoSEQ multiplex PCR, yet TCRdb's version contains in-frame clones alone and is incomplete. The repertoire includes some 180,000 clones, roughly 80% of them detected once, and about 1.6% sits in the top ten.

Material: PBMCs. This chain links TRBV29-1 with TRBJ1-5; 9 positions agree with TRBD1. This TCR derives from a middle-aged man in good health and CMV-seronegative. DNA for the CDR3: TGCAGCGTGATAATTAGGACAGGGGTCAATCAGCCCCAGCATTTT. Protein product: CSVIIRTGVNQPQHF.